One sample yielded the 4 T cell receptor beta chains listed below, sequenced in a study of early T cells in non-severe SARS-CoV-2 infection. TCRdb reanalysed the 5' RACE reads using MiXCR and keeps one entry per CDR3 protein. The table lists around 68,000 distinct CDR3 sequences, 5.9% of them singletons. Here the sequenced sample was whole blood, taken at baseline. The source is an adult who was a healthcare worker with PCR-confirmed SARS-CoV-2 infection or an uninfected control (not recorded which).

The V call is TRBV20-1, the J call TRBJ1-1; tentatively, D is TRBD1 (5 bases). The CDR3 covers 12 residues. Germline V gene lookup returns CDR1 DFQATT and CDR2 SNEGSKA (reference sequence). V was shortened by 1 base and J by 4 bases, with 7 bases between the two germline ends. The CDR3 sequence: CSARVGTTEAFF. CDR3 nucleotide sequence: TGCAGTGCTAGAGTAGGGACCACTGAAGCTTTCTTT.

V gene TRBV28 combines with J gene TRBJ2-3; 10 bases are a match to TRBD2. The CDR3 consists of 15 residues. Germline V gene lookup returns CDR1 MDHEN and CDR2 SYDVKM. After removal of 5 bases from V and 2 bases from J, the junction contained 4 bases not matched to a gene. CDR3 DNA: TGTGCCAGCAGTCCGACTAGCGGGTACACAGATACGCAGTATTTT. Translation gives CASSPTSGYTDTQYF.

The sample holds many counts of this clonotype. In nucleotides, the CDR3 is TGTGCCAGCTCACCCCGGACAGGGGGGAAGGACACTGAAGCTTTCTTT. It is translated as CASSPRTGGKDTEAFF. The chain employs TRBV18 and TRBJ1-1, with 10 bases matching TRBD1. Per germline, CDR1 KGHSH and CDR2 LQKENI. This CDR3 spans 16 amino acids. V lost 3 bases, J lost 3 bases, and 7 bases stayed unmatched.

This clonotype occurred many times. The chain has TRBV28 and TRBJ2-1, with no clear D. V was shortened by 5 bases and J by 4 bases, with 18 bases between the two germline ends. This CDR3 has 16 amino acids. Per germline, CDR1 MDHEN and CDR2 SYDVKM. CDR3 in DNA: TGTGCCAGCAGTCCATCCGGGTCCCCTTCTTACAATGAGCAGTTCTTC. Translating gives CASSPSGSPSYNEQFF.